This TCR beta chain emerged from a study of T-cell reconstitution after alpha-beta-depleted transplantation in children. Points from the study as a whole: Day-60 TCRbeta diversity that was high in some patients was derived from surviving recipient T cells and thymic progenitors.

This clonotype was seen at least ten times. Its antigen is undetermined. Germline values: CDR1 SGHRS, CDR2 YFSETQ. V gave up 3 bases and J gave up 5 bases, with 11 bases separating them. This CDR3 contains 13 residues. A TCRbeta library incorporating unique molecular identifiers was prepared. TCRdb reanalysed the PCR reads using MiXCR and keeps one entry per CDR3 protein. Of over 45,000 distinct CDR3 sequences listed, nearly 9.5% are singletons. Sequenced here: PBMCs, mostly from graft donor cells, sampled 60 days after TCRalphabeta/CD19-depleted stem cell transplant. This receptor was identified in a male patient aged 2 to 10 who had a stem cell transplant for chronic granulomatous disease, so the T cells may come from the graft donor. The chain combines TRBV5-1 with TRBJ2-5; D is unresolved. The CDR3 loop reads CASSSIRWETQYF. The DNA of the CDR3 is TGCGCCAGCAGCTCCATCAGGTGGGAGACCCAGTACTTC. The variable domain in full, with the rest retrieved from reference TRBV5-1 and TRBJ2-5, is KAGVTQTPRYLIKTRGQQVTLSCSPISGHRSVSWYQQTPGQGLQFLFEYFSETQRNKGNFPGRFSGRQFSNSRSEMNVSTLELGDSALYLCASSSIRWETQYFGPGTRLLVL.